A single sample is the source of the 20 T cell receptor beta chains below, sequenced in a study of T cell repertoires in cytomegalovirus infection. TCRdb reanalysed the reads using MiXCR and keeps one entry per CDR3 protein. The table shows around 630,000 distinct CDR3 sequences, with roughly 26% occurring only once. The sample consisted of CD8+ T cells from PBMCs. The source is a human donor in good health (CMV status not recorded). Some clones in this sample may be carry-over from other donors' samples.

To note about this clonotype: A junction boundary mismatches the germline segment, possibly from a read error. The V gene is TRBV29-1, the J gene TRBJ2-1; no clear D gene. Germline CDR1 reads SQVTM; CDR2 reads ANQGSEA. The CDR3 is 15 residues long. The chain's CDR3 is CSVATVNSNYSEQFF. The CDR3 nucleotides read TGCAGCGTGGCCACTGTCAACTCCAACTACAGTGAGCAGTTCTTC.

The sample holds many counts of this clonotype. The CDR3 bases are TGTGCCAGCAGCTTTGTCACCGGGGAGCTGTTTTTT. It encodes CASSFVTGELFF. The chain recombines TRBV7-6 with TRBJ2-2; D is uncertain. Germline CDR1 is SGHVS and CDR2 is FNYEAQ. This CDR3 has 12 amino acids. The V end was cut by 3 bases, the J end by 4 bases, with 3 bases between.

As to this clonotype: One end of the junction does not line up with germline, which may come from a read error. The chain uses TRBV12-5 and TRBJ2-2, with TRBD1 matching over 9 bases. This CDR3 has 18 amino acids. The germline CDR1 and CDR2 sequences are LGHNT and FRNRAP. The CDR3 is CTSGWGQGDLVNTGELFF. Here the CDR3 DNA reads TGTACTAGTGGTTGGGGACAGGGCGATTTGGTGAACACCGGGGAGCTGTTTTTT.

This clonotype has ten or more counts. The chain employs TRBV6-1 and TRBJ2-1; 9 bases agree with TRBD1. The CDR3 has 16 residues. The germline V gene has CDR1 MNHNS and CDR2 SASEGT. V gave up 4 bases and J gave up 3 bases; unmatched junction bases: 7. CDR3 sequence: CASSGPGTGSYNEQFF. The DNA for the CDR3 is TGTGCCAGCAGTGGGCCCGGGACAGGGAGCTACAATGAGCAGTTCTTC.

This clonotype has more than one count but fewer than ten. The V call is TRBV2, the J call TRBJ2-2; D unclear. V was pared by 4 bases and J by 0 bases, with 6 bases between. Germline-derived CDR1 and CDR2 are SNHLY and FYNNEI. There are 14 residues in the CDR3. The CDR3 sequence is CASSAHPNTGELFF. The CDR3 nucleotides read TGTGCCAGCAGTGCCCACCCGAACACCGGGGAGCTGTTTTTT.

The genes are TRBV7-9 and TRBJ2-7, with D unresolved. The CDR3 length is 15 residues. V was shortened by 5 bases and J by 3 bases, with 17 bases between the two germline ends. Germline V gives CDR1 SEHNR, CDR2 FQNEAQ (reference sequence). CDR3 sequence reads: CASSASSSGIYEQYV. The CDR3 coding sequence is TGTGCCAGCAGCGCCAGCTCTTCAGGAATCTACGAGCAGTACGTC.

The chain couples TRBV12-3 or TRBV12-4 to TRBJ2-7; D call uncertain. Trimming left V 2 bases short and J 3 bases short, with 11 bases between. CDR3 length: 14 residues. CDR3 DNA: TGTGCCAGCAGTTTATATGTCAAGGGCTACGAGCAGTACTTC. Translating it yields CASSLYVKGYEQYF.

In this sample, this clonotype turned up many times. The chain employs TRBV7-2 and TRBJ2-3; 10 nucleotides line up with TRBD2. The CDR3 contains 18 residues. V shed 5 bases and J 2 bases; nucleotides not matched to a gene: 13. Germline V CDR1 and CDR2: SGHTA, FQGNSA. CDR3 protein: CASSPTATSGKPTDTQYF. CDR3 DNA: TGTGCCAGCAGCCCCACGGCTACTAGCGGGAAACCCACAGATACGCAGTATTTT.

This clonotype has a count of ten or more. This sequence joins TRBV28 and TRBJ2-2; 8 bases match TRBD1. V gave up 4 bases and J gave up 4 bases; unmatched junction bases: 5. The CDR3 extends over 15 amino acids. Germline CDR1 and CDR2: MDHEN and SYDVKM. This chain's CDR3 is CASSSRQGITGELFF. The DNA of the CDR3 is TGTGCCAGCAGTTCCCGACAGGGGATCACCGGGGAGCTGTTTTTT.

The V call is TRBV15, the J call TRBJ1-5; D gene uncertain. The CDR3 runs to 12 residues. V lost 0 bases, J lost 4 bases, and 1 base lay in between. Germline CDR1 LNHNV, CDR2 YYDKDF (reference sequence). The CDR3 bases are TGTGCCACCAGCAGAGATAATCAGCCCCAGCATTTT. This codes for CATSRDNQPQHF. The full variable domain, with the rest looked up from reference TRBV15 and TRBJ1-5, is DAMVIQNPRYQVTQFGKPVTLSCSQTLNHNVMYWYQQKSSQAPKLLFHYYDKDFNNEADTPDNFQSRRPNTSFCFLDIRSPGLGDTAMYLCATSRDNQPQHFGDGTRLSIL.

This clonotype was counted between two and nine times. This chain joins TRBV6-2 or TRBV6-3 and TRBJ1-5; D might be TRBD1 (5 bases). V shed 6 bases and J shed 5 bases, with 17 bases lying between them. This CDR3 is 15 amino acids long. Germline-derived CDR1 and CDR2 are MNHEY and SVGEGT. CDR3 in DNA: TGTGCCAGCAGCTTCTCGGGACCTCTTGATCAGCCCCAGCATTTT. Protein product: CASSFSGPLDQPQHF.

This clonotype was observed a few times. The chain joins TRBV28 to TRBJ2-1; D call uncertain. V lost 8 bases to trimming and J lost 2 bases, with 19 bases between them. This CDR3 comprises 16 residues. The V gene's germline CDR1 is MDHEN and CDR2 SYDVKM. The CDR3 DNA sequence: TGTGCCAGCGGGGTCCAGCCGATAGTCCCCTACAATGAGCAGTTCTTC. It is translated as CASGVQPIVPYNEQFF.

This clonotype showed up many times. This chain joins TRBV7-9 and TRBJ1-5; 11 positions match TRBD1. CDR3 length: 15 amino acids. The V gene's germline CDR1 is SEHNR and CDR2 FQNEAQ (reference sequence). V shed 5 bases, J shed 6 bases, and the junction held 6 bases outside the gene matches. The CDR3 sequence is CASSKGQGGSQPQHF. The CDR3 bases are TGTGCCAGCAGCAAGGGACAGGGGGGGAGTCAGCCCCAGCATTTT.

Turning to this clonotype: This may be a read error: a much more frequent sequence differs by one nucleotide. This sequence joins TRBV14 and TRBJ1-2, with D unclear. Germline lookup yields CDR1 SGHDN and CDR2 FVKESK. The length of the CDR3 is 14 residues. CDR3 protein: CANSQDSGNYGYTF. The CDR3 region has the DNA TGTGCCAACAGCCAAGATAGCGGAAACTATGGCTACACCTTC. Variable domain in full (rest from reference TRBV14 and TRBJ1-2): EAGVTQFPSHSVIEKGQTVTLRCDPISGHDNLYWYRRVMGKEIKFLLHFVKESKQDESGMPNNRFLAERTGGTYSTLKVQPAELEDSGVYFCANSQDSGNYGYTFGSGTRLTVV.

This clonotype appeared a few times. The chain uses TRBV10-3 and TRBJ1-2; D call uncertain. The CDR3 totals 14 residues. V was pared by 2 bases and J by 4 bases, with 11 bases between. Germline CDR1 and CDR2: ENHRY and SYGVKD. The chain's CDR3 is CAISEPGVGYGYTF. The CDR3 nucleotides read TGTGCCATCAGTGAGCCTGGTGTTGGCTATGGCTACACCTTC.

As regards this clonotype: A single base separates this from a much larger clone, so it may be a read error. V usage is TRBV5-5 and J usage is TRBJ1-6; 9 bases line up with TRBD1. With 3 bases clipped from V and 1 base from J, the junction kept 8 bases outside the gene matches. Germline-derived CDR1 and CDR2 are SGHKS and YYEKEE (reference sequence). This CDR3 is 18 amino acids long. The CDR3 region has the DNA TGTGCCAGCAGCTCCGGGACAGGGCTCTTTTCCTATAATTCACCCCTCCACTTT. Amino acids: CASSSGTGLFSYNSPLHF.

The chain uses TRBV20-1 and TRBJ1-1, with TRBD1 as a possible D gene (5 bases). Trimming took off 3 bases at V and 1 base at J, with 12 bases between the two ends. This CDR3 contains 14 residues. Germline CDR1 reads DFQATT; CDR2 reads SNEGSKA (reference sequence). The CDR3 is CSASSAQENTEAFF. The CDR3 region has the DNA TGCAGTGCTAGCTCGGCACAGGAGAACACTGAAGCTTTCTTT.

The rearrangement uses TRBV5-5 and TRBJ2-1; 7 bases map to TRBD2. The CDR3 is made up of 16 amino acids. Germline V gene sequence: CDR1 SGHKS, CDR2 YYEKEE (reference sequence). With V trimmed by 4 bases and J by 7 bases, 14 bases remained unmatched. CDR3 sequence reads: CASSAAWDYLSNEQFF. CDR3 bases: TGTGCCAGCAGCGCCGCTTGGGACTACCTTTCGAATGAGCAGTTCTTC. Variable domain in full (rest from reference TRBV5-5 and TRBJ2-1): DAGVTQSPTHLIKTRGQQVTLRCSPISGHKSVSWYQQVLGQGPQFIFQYYEKEERGRGNFPDRFSARQFPNYSSELNVNALLLGDSALYLCASSAAWDYLSNEQFFGPGTRLTVL.

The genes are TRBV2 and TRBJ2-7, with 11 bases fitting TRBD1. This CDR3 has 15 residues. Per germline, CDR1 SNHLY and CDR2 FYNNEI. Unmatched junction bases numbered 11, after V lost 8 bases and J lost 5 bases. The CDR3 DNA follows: TGTGCCAGCTACCACCGGGACAGGGGGAAAAACGAGCAGTACTTC. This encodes CASYHRDRGKNEQYF. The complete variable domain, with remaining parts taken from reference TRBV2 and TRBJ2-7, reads EPEVTQTPSHQVTQMGQEVILRCVPISNHLYFYWYRQILGQKVEFLVSFYNNEISEKSEIFDDQFSVERPDGSNFTLKIRSTKLEDSAMYFCASYHRDRGKNEQYFGPGTRLTVT.

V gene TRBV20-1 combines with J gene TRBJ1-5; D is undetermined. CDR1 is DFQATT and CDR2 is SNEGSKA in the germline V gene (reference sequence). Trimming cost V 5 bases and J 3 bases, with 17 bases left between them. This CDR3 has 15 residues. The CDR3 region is CSAELQGRYNQPQHF. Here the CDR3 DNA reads TGCAGTGCTGAATTACAAGGCCGGTACAATCAGCCCCAGCATTTT.